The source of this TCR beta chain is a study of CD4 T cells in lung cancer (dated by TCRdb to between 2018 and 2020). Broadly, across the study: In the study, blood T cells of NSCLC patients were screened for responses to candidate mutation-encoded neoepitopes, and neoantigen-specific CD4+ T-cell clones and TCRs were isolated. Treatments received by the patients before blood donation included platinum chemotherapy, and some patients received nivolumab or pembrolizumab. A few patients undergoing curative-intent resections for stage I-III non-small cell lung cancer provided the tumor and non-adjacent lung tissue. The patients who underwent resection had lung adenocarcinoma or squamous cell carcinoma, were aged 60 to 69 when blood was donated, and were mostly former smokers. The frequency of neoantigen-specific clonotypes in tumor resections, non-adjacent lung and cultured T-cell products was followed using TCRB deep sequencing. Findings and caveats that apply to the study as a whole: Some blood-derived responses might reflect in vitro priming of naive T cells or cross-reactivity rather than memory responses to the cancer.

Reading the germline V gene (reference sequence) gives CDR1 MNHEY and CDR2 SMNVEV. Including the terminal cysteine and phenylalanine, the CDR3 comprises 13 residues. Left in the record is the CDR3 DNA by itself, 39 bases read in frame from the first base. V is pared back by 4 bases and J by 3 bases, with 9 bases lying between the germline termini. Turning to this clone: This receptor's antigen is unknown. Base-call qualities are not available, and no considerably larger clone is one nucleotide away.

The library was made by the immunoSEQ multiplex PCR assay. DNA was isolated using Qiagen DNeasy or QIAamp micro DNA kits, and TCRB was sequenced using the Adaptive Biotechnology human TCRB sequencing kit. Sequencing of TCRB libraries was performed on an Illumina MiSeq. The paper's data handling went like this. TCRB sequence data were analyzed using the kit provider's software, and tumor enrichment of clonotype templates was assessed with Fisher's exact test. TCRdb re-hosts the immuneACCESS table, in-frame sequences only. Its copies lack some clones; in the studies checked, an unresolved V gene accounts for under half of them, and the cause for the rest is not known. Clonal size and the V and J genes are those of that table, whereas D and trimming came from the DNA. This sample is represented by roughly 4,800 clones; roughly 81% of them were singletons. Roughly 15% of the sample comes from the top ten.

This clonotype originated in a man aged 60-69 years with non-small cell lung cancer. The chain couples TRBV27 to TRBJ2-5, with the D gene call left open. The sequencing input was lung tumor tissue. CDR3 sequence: CASSSAPEETQYF. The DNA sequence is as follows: TGTGCCAGCAGTTCCGCCCCGGAAGAGACCCAGTACTTC.